One and the same sample provided the 22 T cell receptor beta chains below, sequenced in a study of vaccination and CD4 T cells after COVID-19. Indicated treatment: approximately nine-day PBMC culture with coronavirus spike peptide pools or control peptides (ViraFEST assay). Sequenced with the Oncomine TCR Beta short-read assay was DNA taken from cultured CD4+ T cells. TCRdb recomputed calls from the PCR reads with MiXCR, one row per CDR3 protein. Seen here are 1,500 to 2,500 distinct CDR3 sequences, about 66% observed once, and the top ten hold around 52%. Antigens of these TCRs are unknown. The sample consisted of CD4+ T cells from blood, cultured in vitro, taken after SARS-CoV-2 vaccination. These receptors all stem from a human donor who had recovered from COVID-19.

The chain employs TRBV6-5 and TRBJ2-7; no firm D call. This CDR3 is built from 18 residues. V lost 4 bases and J lost 4, with 26 bases in between. The germline gives CDR1 MNHEY, CDR2 SVGAGI. The chain's CDR3 is CASSWSGRRPPTVYEQYF. CDR3 DNA sequence: TGTGCCAGCAGTTGGTCTGGACGGCGTCCGCCAACAGTATACGAGCAGTACTTC.

V usage is TRBV24-1 and J usage is TRBJ1-5; D might be TRBD1 (6 bases). Germline CDR1 reads KGHDR; CDR2 reads SFDVKD. This CDR3 is built from 13 residues. The V end lost 9 bases, the J end lost 3 bases, and 11 bases lay between the germline ends. The CDR3 loop reads CATQDSPNQPQHF. The CDR3 DNA reads as TGTGCCACCCAGGACAGCCCCAATCAGCCCCAGCATTTT.

This chain connects TRBV20-1 to TRBJ1-1; D may be TRBD1 (6 bases). V lost 5 bases and J 5 bases, leaving 18 bases between the germline ends. CDR1 DFQATT and CDR2 SNEGSKA come from the germline V gene (reference sequence). The CDR3 has 14 residues. The chain's CDR3 is CSASLQGGDTEAFF. The CDR3 bases are TGCAGTGCTTCCCTACAGGGAGGGGATACTGAAGCTTTCTTT.

This sequence joins TRBV28 and TRBJ1-5; D gene uncertain. Germline CDR1 MDHEN, CDR2 SYDVKM. This CDR3 is 15 amino acids long. V lost 5 bases and J 0 bases, leaving 11 bases between the germline ends. This chain's CDR3 is CASSPSGYSNQPQHF. CDR3 DNA sequence: TGTGCCAGCAGTCCCTCAGGTTATAGCAATCAGCCCCAGCATTTT.

The J gene is TRBJ2-3, the V gene TRBV24-1; possible D gene TRBD1, 5 bases. V was shortened by 2 bases and J by 2 bases, with 19 bases between the two germline ends. The CDR3 runs 18 residues. CDR1 KGHDR and CDR2 SFDVKD come from the germline V gene. The CDR3 DNA reads as TGTGCCACCAGTGATTGCCCCCCAGGGTTAGGCGACACAGATACGCAGTATTTT. Amino acids: CATSDCPPGLGDTDTQYF.

The chain uses TRBV7-9 and TRBJ1-5; D is perhaps TRBD1 (5 bases). The CDR3 has 16 residues. Germline V gives CDR1 SEHNR, CDR2 FQNEAQ (reference sequence). The ends were cut back, 3 bases at V and 1 base at J, with 13 bases in the middle. In DNA form, the CDR3 reads TGTGCCAGCAGCTTTTCCGGGACCCGAAGCAATCAGCCCCAGCATTTT. It is translated as CASSFSGTRSNQPQHF.

The rearrangement joins TRBV2 to TRBJ1-1; no definite D call. Trimming removed 1 base at V and 0 bases at J, with 0 bases between. CDR1 is SNHLY, CDR2 FYNNEI, per germline. This CDR3 contains 12 residues. As DNA, the CDR3 is TGTGCCAGCAGTGAAGTGAACACTGAAGCTTTCTTT. This sequence encodes CASSEVNTEAFF.

This clonotype rates as hyperexpanded. The CDR3: CSARDNSGNYGYTF. As DNA, the CDR3 is TGCAGTGCTAGAGATAACTCAGGCAACTATGGCTACACCTTC. The chain employs TRBV20-1 and TRBJ1-2; D is uncertain. V gave up 0 bases and J gave up 2 bases, with 10 bases separating them. Germline V gene sequence: CDR1 DFQATT, CDR2 SNEGSKA (reference sequence). This CDR3 region has 14 residues.

The J gene is TRBJ1-6, the V gene TRBV11-3; the D gene is possibly TRBD1 (6 bases). This CDR3 comprises 18 residues. V was clipped by 3 bases and J by 8 bases, with 23 bases between them. The germline V gene encodes CDR1 SGHNT and CDR2 YENEEA. The CDR3 spells CASSFGRLRGEGDSPLHF. CDR3 sequence (DNA): TGTGCCAGCAGCTTCGGCCGTCTCAGGGGAGAGGGCGATTCACCCCTCCACTTT.

With respect to this clonotype: This may stem from a read error, because a much larger clone lies one nucleotide away. The chain uses TRBV12-3 or TRBV12-4 and TRBJ1-5, with TRBD1 matching 8 bases. This CDR3 is built from 15 residues. Written as DNA, the CDR3 is TGTGCCGGCAGTGCCGGGACAGGCAATAATCAGCCCCAGCATTTT. Its protein is CAGSAGTGNNQPQHF.

The chain employs TRBV6-1 and TRBJ2-7; a possible D gene is TRBD2 (5 bases). Germline V gives CDR1 MNHNS, CDR2 SASEGT. This CDR3 is built from 14 residues. V lost 0 bases and J 2 bases, leaving 8 bases between the germline ends. The CDR3: CASSEAGSPYEQYF. As DNA, the CDR3 is TGTGCCAGCAGTGAAGCAGGGAGTCCCTACGAGCAGTACTTC.

V usage is TRBV5-1 and J usage is TRBJ2-7; a possible D gene is TRBD2 (5 bases). CDR3 length: 14 amino acids. CDR1 is SGHRS and CDR2 is YFSETQ in the germline V gene. Trimming stripped 0 bases from V and 4 bases from J, with 11 bases between. The DNA of the CDR3 is TGCGCCAGCAGCTTGGGTGGGGAGAAATACGAGCAGTACTTC. Translated, it gives CASSLGGEKYEQYF.

The chain links TRBV11-2 to TRBJ2-5; 11 bases map to TRBD2. CDR3 size: 14 residues. The germline gives CDR1 SGHAT, CDR2 FQNNGV. V was clipped by 4 bases and J by 5 bases; unmatched bases: 3. CDR3 nucleotides: TGTGCCAGCAGCTCCCGACTAGCGGGGGAGACCCAGTACTTC. Translation: CASSSRLAGETQYF.

V is TRBV18 and J is TRBJ1-2; D gene uncertain. Germline loops: CDR1 KGHSH, CDR2 LQKENI. CDR3 size: 13 residues. V was shortened by 2 bases and J by 6 bases, with 10 bases between the two germline ends. CDR3 coding DNA: TGTGCCAGCTCACCAGGCCCTCGGCATGGCTACACCTTC. Residues: CASSPGPRHGYTF.

The rearrangement uses TRBV20-1 and TRBJ2-1, with D perhaps TRBD1 (5 bases). V dropped 2 bases and J dropped 5 bases, with 10 bases sitting between them. This CDR3 is built from 13 residues. The germline V gene encodes CDR1 DFQATT and CDR2 SNEGSKA (reference sequence). Here the CDR3 reads CSARSRENNEQFF. The CDR3 bases are TGCAGTGCTAGAAGCAGGGAAAACAATGAGCAGTTCTTC.

Comments on this clonotype: An end of the junction does not agree with germline; a read error may underlie this. The rearrangement links TRBV10-2 to TRBJ1-5; D remains ambiguous. The germline V gene encodes CDR1 WSHSY and CDR2 SAAADI. The CDR3 sequence is 11 residues long. The CDR3 reads CASGDNQPQHF. Here the CDR3 DNA reads TGCGCCAGCGGTGACAATCAGCCCCAGCATTTT.

The chain couples TRBV6-2 or TRBV6-3 to TRBJ2-7; D gene uncertain. Trimming took off 2 bases at V and 2 bases at J, with 7 bases between the two ends. Germline V gives CDR1 MNHEY, CDR2 SVGEGT. The CDR3 consists of 13 residues. The CDR3 DNA reads TGTGCCAGCAGTTACGTTCCCACCTACGAGCAGTACTTC. This sequence encodes CASSYVPTYEQYF.

The gene calls are TRBV27 and TRBJ2-7; 10 bases match TRBD1. The CDR3 contains 17 residues. Germline lookup yields CDR1 MNHEY and CDR2 SMNVEV (reference sequence). After removal of 5 bases from V and 2 bases from J, the junction contained 12 bases not matched to a gene. The DNA for the CDR3 is TGTGCCAGCAGTGCCGCCGTCCGGGACAGGGGACCCTACGAGCAGTACTTC. Protein: CASSAAVRDRGPYEQYF.

The chain recombines TRBV20-1 with TRBJ1-2; no firm D call. Per the germline V gene, CDR1 is DFQATT and CDR2 is SNEGSKA (reference sequence). This CDR3 region has 12 residues. The V and J ends lost 6 bases and 2 bases respectively, with 10 bases between them. The CDR3 nucleotides are TGCAGTGCGGACGGCCTCAACTATGGCTACACCTTC. Amino acid sequence: CSADGLNYGYTF.

The V call is TRBV23-1, the J call TRBJ2-3; maybe TRBD1 (5 bases). TRBV23-1 carries the ORF label, with uncertain function. The CDR3 runs to 15 residues. The ends were cut back, 4 bases at V and 0 bases at J, with 11 bases in the middle. The CDR3 sequence: CASSRGRTSTDTQYF. The CDR3, as DNA: TGCGCCAGCAGTCGGGGCAGAACTAGCACAGATACGCAGTATTTT.

The genes are TRBV20-1 and TRBJ1-2; unclear D gene. The length of the CDR3 is 13 residues. The germline V gene encodes CDR1 DFQATT and CDR2 SNEGSKA (reference sequence). V lost 6 bases and J lost 8, with 19 bases in between. The CDR3 DNA reads TGCAGTGCCCCCCAGACGGCGCTGAAAGGCTACACCTTC. It is translated as CSAPQTALKGYTF.

V and J are TRBV7-9 and TRBJ1-5, with unresolved D. V gave up 3 bases and J gave up 2 bases, with 11 bases separating them. Germline assignment: CDR1 SEHNR and CDR2 FQNEAQ (reference sequence). The CDR3 is made up of 15 amino acids. The CDR3: CASSFDGVGNQPQHF. CDR3 sequence (DNA): TGTGCCAGCAGCTTCGACGGAGTGGGCAATCAGCCCCAGCATTTT.